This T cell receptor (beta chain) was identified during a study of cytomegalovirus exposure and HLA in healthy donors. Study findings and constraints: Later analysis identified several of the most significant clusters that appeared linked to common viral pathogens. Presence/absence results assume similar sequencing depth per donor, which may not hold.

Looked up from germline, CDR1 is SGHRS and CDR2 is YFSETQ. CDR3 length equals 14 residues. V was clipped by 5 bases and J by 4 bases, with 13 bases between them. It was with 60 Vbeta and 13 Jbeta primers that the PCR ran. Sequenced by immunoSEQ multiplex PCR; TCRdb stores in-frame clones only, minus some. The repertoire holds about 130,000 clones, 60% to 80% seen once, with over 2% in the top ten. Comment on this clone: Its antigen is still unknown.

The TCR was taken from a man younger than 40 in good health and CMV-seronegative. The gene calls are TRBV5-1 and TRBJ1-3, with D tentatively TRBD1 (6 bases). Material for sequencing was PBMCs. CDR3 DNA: TGCGCCAGCAGTTCGGACAGCTCCGGAAACACCATATATTTT. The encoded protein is CASSSDSSGNTIYF.